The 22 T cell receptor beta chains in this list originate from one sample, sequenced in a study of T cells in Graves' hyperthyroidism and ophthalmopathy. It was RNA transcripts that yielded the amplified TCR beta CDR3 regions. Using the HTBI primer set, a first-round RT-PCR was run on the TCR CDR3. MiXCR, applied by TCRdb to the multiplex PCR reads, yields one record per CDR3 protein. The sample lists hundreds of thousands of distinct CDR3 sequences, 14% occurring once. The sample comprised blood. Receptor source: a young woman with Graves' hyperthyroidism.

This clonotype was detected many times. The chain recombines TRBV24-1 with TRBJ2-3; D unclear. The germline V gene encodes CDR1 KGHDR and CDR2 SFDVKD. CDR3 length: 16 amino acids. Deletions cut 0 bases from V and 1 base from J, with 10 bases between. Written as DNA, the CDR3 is TGTGCCACCAGTGATTTGACCCCTAGGGGCACAGATACGCAGTATTTT. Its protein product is CATSDLTPRGTDTQYF.

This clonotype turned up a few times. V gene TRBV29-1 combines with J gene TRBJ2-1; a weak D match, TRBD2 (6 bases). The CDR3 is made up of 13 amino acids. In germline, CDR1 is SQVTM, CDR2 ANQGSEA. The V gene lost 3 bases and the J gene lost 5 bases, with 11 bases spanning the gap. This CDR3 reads CSVDVSSDNEQFF. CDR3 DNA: TGCAGCGTTGACGTCTCTAGCGACAATGAGCAGTTCTTC.

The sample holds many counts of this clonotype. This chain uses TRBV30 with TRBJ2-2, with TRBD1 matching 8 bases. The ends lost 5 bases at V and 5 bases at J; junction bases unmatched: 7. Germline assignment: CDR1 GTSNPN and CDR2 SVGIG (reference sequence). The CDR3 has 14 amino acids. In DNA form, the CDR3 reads TGTGCCTGGGGCCGACAGGGGTGGACCGGGGAGCTGTTTTTT. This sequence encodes CAWGRQGWTGELFF.

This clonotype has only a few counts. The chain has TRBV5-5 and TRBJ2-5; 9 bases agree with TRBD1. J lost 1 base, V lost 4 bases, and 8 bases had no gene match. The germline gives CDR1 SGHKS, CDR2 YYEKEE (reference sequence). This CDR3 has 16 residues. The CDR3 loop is CASSLGQGQPQETQYF. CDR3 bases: TGTGCCAGCAGCCTGGGACAGGGACAGCCCCAAGAGACCCAGTACTTC.

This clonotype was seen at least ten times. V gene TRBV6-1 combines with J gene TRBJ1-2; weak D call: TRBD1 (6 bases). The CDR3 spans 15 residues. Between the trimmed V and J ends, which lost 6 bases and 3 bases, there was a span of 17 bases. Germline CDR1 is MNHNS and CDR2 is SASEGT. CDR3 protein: CASRDHGGRDYGYTF. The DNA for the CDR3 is TGTGCCAGCAGGGACCACGGGGGGCGCGACTATGGCTACACCTTC.

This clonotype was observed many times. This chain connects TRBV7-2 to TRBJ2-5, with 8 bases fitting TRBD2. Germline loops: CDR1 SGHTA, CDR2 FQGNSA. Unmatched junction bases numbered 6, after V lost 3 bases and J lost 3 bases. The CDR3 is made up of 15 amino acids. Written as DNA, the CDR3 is TGTGCCAGCAGCTTCCGGGGGGGTAATAAAGAGACCCAGTACTTC. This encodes CASSFRGGNKETQYF.

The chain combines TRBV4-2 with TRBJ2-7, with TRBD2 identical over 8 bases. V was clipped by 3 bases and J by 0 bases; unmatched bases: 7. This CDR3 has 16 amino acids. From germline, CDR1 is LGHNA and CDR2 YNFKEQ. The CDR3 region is CASSQLSGGPSYEQYF. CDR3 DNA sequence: TGTGCCAGCAGCCAGTTAAGCGGGGGCCCCTCCTACGAGCAGTACTTC.

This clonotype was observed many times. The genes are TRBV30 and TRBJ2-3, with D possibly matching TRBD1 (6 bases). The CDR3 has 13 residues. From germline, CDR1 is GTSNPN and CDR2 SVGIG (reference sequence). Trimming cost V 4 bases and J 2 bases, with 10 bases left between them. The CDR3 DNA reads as TGTGCCTGGACTCGACAGGCCACAGATACGCAGTATTTT. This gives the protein CAWTRQATDTQYF.

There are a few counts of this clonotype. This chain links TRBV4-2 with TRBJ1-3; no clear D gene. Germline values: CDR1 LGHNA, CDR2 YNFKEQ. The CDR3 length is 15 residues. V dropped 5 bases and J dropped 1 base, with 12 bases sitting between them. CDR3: CASSLVPESGNTIYF. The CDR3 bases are TGTGCCAGCAGCTTAGTTCCCGAATCTGGAAACACCATATATTTT.

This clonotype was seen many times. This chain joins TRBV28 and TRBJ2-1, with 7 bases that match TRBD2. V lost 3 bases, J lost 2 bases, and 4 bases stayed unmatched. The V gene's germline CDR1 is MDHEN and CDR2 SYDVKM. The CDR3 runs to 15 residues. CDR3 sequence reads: CASSFTSVAYNEQFF. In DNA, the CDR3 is TGTGCCAGCAGTTTTACTAGCGTTGCCTACAATGAGCAGTTCTTC.

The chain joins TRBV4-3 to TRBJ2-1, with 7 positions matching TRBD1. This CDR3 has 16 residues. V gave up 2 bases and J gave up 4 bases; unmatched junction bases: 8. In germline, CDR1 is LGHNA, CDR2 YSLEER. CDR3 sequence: CASSQYDRAQYNEQFF. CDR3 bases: TGCGCCAGCAGCCAATATGACAGGGCCCAATACAATGAGCAGTTCTTC.

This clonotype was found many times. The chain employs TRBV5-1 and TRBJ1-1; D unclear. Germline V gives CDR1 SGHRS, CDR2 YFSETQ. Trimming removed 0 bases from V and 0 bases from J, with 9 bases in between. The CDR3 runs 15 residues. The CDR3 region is CASSLVGPMNTEAFF. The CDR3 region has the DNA TGCGCCAGCAGCTTGGTGGGTCCTATGAACACTGAAGCTTTCTTT. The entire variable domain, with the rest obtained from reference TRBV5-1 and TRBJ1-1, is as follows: KAGVTQTPRYLIKTRGQQVTLSCSPISGHRSVSWYQQTPGQGLQFLFEYFSETQRNKGNFPGRFSGRQFSNSRSEMNVSTLELGDSALYLCASSLVGPMNTEAFFGQGTRLTVV.

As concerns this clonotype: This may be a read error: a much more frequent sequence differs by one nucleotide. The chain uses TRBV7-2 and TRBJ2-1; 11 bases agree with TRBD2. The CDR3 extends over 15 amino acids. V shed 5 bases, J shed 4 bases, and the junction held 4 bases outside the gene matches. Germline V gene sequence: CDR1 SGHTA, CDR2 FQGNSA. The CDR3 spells CASSTGLADYNEQFF. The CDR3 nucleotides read TGTGCCAGCAGCACGGGACTAGCGGATTACAATGAGCAGTTCTTC.

Here the CDR3 reads CAWSRTSRETQYF. CDR3 sequence (DNA): TGTGCCTGGAGTCGAACCTCCAGAGAGACCCAGTACTTC. The rearrangement joins TRBV30 to TRBJ2-5; D unclear. Germline V CDR1 and CDR2: GTSNPN, SVGIG (reference sequence). Trimming took off 2 bases at V and 4 bases at J, with 11 bases between the two ends. CDR3 length: 13 amino acids.

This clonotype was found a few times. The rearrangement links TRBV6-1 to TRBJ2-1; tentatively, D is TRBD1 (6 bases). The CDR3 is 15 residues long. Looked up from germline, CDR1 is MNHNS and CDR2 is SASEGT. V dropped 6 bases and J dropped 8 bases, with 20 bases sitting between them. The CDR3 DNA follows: TGTGCCAGCAGCCGCCAGGGTTGGAAGGGGGATGAGCAGTTCTTC. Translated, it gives CASSRQGWKGDEQFF.

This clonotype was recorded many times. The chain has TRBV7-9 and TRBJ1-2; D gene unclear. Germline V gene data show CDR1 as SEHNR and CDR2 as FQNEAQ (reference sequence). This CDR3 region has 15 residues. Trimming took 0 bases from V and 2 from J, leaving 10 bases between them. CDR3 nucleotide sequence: TGTGCCAGCAGCTTAGCGCTTCCCGGAAACTATGGCTACACCTTC. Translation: CASSLALPGNYGYTF.

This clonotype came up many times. In DNA form, the CDR3 reads TGTGCCACCAGTGATCTAGAGGGAGACGTAGGCTACAATGAGCAGTTCTTC. Translated, it gives CATSDLEGDVGYNEQFF. The chain uses TRBV24-1 and TRBJ2-1; possible D gene TRBD2, 5 bases. The CDR3 extends over 17 amino acids. V lost 3 bases to trimming and J lost 3 bases, with 17 bases between them. Per germline, CDR1 KGHDR and CDR2 SFDVKD.

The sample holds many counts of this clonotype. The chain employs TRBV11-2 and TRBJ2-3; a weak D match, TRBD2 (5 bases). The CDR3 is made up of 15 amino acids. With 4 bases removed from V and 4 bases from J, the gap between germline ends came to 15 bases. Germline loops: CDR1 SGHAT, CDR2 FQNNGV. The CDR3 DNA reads TGTGCCAGCAGCTCAAGAGGGTCTGTCGCAGATACGCAGTATTTT. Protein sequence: CASSSRGSVADTQYF.

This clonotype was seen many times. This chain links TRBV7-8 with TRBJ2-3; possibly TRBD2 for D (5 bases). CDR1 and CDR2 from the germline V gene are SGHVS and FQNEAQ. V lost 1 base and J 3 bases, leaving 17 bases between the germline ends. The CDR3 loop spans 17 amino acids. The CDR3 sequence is CASSLGGPGLITDTQYF. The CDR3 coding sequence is TGTGCCAGCAGCTTAGGAGGGCCGGGCTTGATAACAGATACGCAGTATTTT.

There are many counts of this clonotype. The chain's CDR3 is CASSWYRDRGPYEQYF. The CDR3 region has the DNA TGTGCCAGCAGCTGGTACCGGGACAGGGGGCCCTACGAGCAGTACTTC. The V gene is TRBV11-2, the J gene TRBJ2-7; TRBD1 matches 12 bases. The CDR3 extends over 16 amino acids. Germline values: CDR1 SGHAT, CDR2 FQNNGV. The V gene end was trimmed by 4 bases and the J gene end by 2 bases; junction bases not matched to a gene: 6.

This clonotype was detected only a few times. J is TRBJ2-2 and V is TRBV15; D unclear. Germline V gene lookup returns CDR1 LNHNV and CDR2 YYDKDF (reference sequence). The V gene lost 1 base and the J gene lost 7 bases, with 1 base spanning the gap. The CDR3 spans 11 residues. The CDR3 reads CATSRVGELFF. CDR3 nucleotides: TGTGCCACCAGCAGAGTCGGGGAGCTGTTTTTT.

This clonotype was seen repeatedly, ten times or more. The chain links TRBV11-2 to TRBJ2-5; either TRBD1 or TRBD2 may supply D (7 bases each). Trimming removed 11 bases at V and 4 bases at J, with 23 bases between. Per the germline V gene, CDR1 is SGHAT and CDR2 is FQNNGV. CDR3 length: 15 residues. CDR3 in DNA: TGTGCCTTGACGGGCCCGACAGGGAGGGCAGAGACCCAGTACTTC. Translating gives CALTGPTGRAETQYF.